This TCR beta chain is from a study of OX40 agonist ivuxolimab in advanced cancers. Study summary: Two cutaneous melanoma patients and one hepatocellular carcinoma patient, three in all, had partial responses.

The data were produced by immunoSEQ multiplex PCR, yet TCRdb's version contains in-frame clones alone and is incomplete. The sample contains approximately 82,000 clones, 80% to 90% of which appear only once. Remarks on this clone: Antigen: not known.

CDR1 SGHNT and CDR2 YENEEA come from the germline V gene. There are 13 residues in the CDR3. The V and J ends lost 4 bases and 5 bases respectively, with 12 bases between them. Findings and caveats of the study: At doses 0.1 to 3.0 mg/kg, CD4+ and CD8+ clones expanded. Expanded clones belonging to CD8+ T cells outnumbered, on average, those of CD4+. Normalized T-cell clonal expansion was also low in some nonresponders.

The chain is built from TRBV11-3 and TRBJ2-7, with D maybe TRBD2 (6 bases). The receptor was isolated from an adult with an advanced solid tumor such as melanoma, head and neck, liver or kidney cancer. Here the sequenced sample was CD4+ or CD8+ T cells sorted from blood, taken in a trial of the OX40 agonist ivuxolimab. The CDR3 DNA reads TGTGCCAGCAGCTCCACTAGCAGCCACGAGCAGTACTTC. This codes for CASSSTSSHEQYF.